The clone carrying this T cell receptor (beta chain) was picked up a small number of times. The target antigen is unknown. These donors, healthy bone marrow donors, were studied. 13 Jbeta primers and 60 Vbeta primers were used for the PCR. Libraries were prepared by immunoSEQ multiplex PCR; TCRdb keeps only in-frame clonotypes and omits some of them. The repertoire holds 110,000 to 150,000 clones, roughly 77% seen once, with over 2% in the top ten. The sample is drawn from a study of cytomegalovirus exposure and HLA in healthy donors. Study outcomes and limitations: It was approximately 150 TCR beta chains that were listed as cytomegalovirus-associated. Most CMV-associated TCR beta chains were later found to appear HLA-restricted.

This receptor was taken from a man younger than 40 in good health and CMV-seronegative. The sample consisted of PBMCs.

DNA for the CDR3: TGTGCCAGCAGCAGGACAGCTTCGAACACTGAAGCTTTCTTT. Amino acid sequence: CASSRTASNTEAFF. The chain carries TRBV5-4 and TRBJ1-1, with D perhaps TRBD1 (6 bases). CDR1 and CDR2 (germline): SGHNT, YYREEE (reference sequence). The CDR3 has 14 residues. Between the trimmed V and J ends, which lost 4 bases and 1 base, there was a span of 11 bases.